These T cell receptor beta chains were read from a single sample in a study of shared clonotypes between healthy human individuals. Profiled with immunoSEQ multiplex PCR; TCRdb holds only in-frame clones, not every one. This sample has 200,000 to 250,000 clones; 65% to 70% occur once, and the top ten carry 11%. The source material was memory CD4+ T cells sorted from blood. The receptors derive from a young man in good health. Each CDR3 is given with its conserved first and last residue. Fields, in order: D gene, J gene, clone size, V gene, CDR3 protein, CDR3 DNA. D genes are given only for firm matches. Where a row states a size, it is once, few, many or the class of an expanded clone; other rows omit it.

D: TRBD2; J: TRBJ2-1; size: .; V: TRBV5-4; CDR3: CASSLAGVVNEQFF; DNA: TGTGCCAGCAGCTTAGCGGGAGTAGTCAATGAGCAGTTCTTC
D: .; J: TRBJ2-7; size: .; V: TRBV15; CDR3: CATSRGGGQSYEQYF; DNA: TGTGCCACCAGCAGGGGAGGAGGGCAAAGCTACGAGCAGTACTTC
D: .; J: TRBJ1-5; size: .; V: TRBV7-8; CDR3: CASSYRDGRRDQPQHF; DNA: TGTGCCAGCAGCTACCGGGACGGTAGACGGGATCAGCCCCAGCATTTT
D: .; J: TRBJ1-1; size: .; V: TRBV7-9; CDR3: CASTSSRTEAFF; DNA: TGTGCCAGCACCTCGTCCCGGACTGAAGCTTTCTTT
D: .; J: TRBJ1-4; size: .; V: TRBV18; CDR3: CASSPELTNFNNEKLFF; DNA: TGTGCCAGCTCACCGGAGTTAACCAATTTTAATAATGAAAAACTGTTTTTT
D: .; J: TRBJ2-2; size: .; V: TRBV18; CDR3: CASSPFSTGTGELFF; DNA: TGTGCCAGCTCACCATTTTCTACAGGTACCGGGGAGCTGTTTTTT
D: .; J: TRBJ2-7; size: .; V: TRBV2; CDR3: CASSELAREQYF; DNA: TGTGCCAGCAGTGAACTGGCCCGCGAGCAGTACTTC
D: TRBD2; J: TRBJ2-1; size: .; V: TRBV10-1; CDR3: CASSRTSGSNNEQFF; DNA: TGCGCCAGCAGTAGGACTAGCGGGAGTAACAATGAGCAGTTCTTC
D: .; J: TRBJ1-1; size: few; V: TRBV27; CDR3: CASSRRRSMNTEAFF; DNA: TGTGCCAGCAGTAGACGCAGAAGCATGAACACTGAAGCTTTCTTT
D: .; J: TRBJ1-4; size: many; V: TRBV2; CDR3: CASVGGEKLFF; DNA: TGTGCCAGCGTTGGGGGTGAAAAACTGTTTTTT
D: .; J: TRBJ1-1; size: .; V: TRBV28; CDR3: CASIPHLGAFMNTEAFF; DNA: TGTGCCAGCATCCCTCACTTGGGGGCTTTCATGAACACTGAAGCTTTCTTT
D: TRBD1; J: TRBJ2-1; size: .; V: TRBV5-1; CDR3: CASSSGTGGIEQFF; DNA: TGCGCCAGCAGCTCCGGGACAGGGGGGATTGAGCAGTTCTTC
D: .; J: TRBJ2-3; size: .; V: TRBV29-1; CDR3: CSVVRTDTQYF; DNA: TGCAGTGTAGTGAGGACAGATACGCAGTATTTT
D: .; J: TRBJ1-4; size: .; V: TRBV18; CDR3: CASSPKFNEKLFF; DNA: TGTGCCAGCTCACCAAAATTTAATGAAAAACTGTTTTTT
D: .; J: TRBJ2-5; size: .; V: TRBV7-3; CDR3: CASSEAEERGTQYF; DNA: TGTGCCAGCAGCGAGGCGGAGGAAAGGGGGACCCAGTACTTC
D: .; J: TRBJ2-3; size: few; V: TRBV27; CDR3: CASGERSTDTQYF; DNA: TGTGCCAGCGGGGAGCGAAGCACAGATACGCAGTATTTT
D: TRBD1; J: TRBJ1-5; size: .; V: TRBV27; CDR3: CASSHRGGQPQHF; DNA: TGTGCCAGCAGCCACAGGGGTGGTCAGCCCCAGCATTTT